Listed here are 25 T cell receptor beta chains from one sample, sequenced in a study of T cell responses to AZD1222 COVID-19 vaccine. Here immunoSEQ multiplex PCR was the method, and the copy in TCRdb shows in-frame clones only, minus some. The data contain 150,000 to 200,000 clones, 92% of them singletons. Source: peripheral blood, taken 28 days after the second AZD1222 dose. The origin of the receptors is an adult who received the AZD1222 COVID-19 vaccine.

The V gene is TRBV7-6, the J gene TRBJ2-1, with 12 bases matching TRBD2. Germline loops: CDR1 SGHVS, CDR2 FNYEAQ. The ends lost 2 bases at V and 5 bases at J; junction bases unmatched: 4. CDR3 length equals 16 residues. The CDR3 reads CASSLTSGGPNNEQFF. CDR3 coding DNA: TGTGCCAGCAGCTTAACTAGCGGGGGGCCAAACAATGAGCAGTTCTTC. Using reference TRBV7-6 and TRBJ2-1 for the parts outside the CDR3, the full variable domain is GAGVSQSPRYKVTKRGQDVALRCDPISGHVSLYWYRQALGQGPEFLTYFNYEAQQDKSGLPNDRFSAERPEGSISTLTIQRTEQRDSAMYRCASSLTSGGPNNEQFFGPGTRLTVL.

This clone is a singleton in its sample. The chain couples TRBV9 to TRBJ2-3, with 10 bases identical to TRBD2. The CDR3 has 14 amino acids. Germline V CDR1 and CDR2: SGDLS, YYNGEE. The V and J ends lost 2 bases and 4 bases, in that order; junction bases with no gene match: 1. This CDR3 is CASSVSGGADTQYF. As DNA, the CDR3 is TGTGCCAGCAGCGTGAGCGGGGGGGCAGATACGCAGTATTTT.

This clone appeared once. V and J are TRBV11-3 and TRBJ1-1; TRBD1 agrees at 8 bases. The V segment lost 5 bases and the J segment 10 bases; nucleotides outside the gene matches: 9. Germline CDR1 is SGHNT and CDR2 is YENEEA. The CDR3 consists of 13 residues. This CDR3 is CASSPSDREVAFF. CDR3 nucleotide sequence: TGTGCCAGCAGCCCATCGGACAGGGAGGTAGCTTTCTTT.

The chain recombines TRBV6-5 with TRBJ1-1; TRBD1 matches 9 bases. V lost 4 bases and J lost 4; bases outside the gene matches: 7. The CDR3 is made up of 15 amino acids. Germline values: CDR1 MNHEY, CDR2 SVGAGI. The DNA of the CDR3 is TGTGCCAGCAGTTCCAGTATGACAGGGGGCACTGAAGCTTTCTTT. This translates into CASSSSMTGGTEAFF.

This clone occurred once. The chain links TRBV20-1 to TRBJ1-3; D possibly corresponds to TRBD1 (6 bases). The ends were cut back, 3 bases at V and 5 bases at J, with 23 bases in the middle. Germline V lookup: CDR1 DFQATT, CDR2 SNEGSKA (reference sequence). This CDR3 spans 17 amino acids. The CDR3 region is CSASSLAGQGLRNTIYF. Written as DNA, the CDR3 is TGCAGTGCTAGTAGCCTTGCCGGTCAGGGGTTAAGAAACACCATATATTTT.

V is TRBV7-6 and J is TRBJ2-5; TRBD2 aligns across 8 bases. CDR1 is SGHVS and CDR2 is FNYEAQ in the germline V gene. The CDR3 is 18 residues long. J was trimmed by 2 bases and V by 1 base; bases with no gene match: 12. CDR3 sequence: CASSLVETIGGGQETQYF. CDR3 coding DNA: TGTGCCAGCAGCTTAGTGGAAACTATAGGCGGGGGGCAAGAGACCCAGTACTTC.

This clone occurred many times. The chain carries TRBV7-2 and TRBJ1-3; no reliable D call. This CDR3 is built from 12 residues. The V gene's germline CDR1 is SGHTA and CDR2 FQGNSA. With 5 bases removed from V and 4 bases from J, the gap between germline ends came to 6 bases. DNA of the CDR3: TGTGCCAGCAGCCCGGGGGGAAACACCATATATTTT. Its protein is CASSPGGNTIYF.

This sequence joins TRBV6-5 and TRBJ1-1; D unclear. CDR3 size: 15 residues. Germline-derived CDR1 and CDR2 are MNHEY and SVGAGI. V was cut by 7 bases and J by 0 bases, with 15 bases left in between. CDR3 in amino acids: CASTSGPPMNTEAFF. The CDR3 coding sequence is TGTGCCAGCACTTCAGGCCCGCCGATGAACACTGAAGCTTTCTTT.

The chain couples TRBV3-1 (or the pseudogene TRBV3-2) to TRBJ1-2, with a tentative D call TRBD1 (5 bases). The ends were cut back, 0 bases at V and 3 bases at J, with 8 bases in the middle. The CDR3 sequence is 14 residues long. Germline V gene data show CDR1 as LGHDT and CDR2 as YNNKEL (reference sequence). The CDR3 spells CASSQDWGYYGYTF. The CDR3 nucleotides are TGTGCCAGCAGCCAAGATTGGGGGTACTATGGCTACACCTTC.

This CDR3 reads CASSSDRDTEAFF. CDR3 nucleotides: TGTGCCAGCTCATCCGACAGGGACACTGAAGCTTTCTTT. The V and J genes are TRBV18 and TRBJ1-1; 7 nucleotides line up with TRBD1. Germline CDR1 is KGHSH and CDR2 is LQKENI. This CDR3 has 13 residues. Trimming cost V 5 bases and J 3 bases; bases outside gene matches: 3.

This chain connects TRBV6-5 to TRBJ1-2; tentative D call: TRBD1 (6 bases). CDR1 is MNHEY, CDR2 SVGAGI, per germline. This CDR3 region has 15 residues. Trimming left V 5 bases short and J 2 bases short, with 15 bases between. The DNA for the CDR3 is TGTGCCAGCAGTCCTCAAGGAACAGGGAACTATGGCTACACCTTC. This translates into CASSPQGTGNYGYTF.

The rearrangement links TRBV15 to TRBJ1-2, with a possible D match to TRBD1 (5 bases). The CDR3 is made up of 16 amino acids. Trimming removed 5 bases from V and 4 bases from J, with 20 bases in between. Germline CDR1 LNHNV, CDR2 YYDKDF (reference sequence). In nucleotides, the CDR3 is TGTGCCACCAGCCACCCGGGACTACCCTCCGGCTATGGCTACACCTTC. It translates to CATSHPGLPSGYGYTF.

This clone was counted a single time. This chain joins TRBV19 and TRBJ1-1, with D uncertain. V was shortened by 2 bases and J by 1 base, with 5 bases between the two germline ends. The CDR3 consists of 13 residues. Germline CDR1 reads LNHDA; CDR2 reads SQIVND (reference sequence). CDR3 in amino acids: CASSISWNTEAFF. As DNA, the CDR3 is TGTGCCAGTAGTATAAGTTGGAACACTGAAGCTTTCTTT.

This CDR3 is CASSVVPNEKLFF. The CDR3 nucleotides are TGTGCCAGCAGCGTAGTCCCTAATGAAAAACTGTTTTTT. This rearrangement joins TRBV9 to TRBJ1-4; D is undetermined. Germline CDR1 and CDR2: SGDLS and YYNGEE. The CDR3 totals 13 residues. Trimming shortened V by 0 bases and J by 3 bases, and 3 bases separated the two germline ends.

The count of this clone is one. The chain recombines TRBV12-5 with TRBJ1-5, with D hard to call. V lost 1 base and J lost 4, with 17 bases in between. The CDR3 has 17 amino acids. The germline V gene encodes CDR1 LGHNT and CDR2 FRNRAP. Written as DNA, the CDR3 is TGTGCTAGTGGTTTGGCCTCCGTCGGTAGGGCAAATCAGCCCCAGCATTTT. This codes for CASGLASVGRANQPQHF.

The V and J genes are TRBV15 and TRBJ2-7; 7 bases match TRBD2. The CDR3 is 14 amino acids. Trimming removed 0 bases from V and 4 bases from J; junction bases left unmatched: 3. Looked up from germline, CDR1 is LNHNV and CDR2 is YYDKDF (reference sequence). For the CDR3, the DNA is TGTGCCACCAGCAGAGACCCGGGGGGATACGAGCAGTACTTC. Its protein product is CATSRDPGGYEQYF.

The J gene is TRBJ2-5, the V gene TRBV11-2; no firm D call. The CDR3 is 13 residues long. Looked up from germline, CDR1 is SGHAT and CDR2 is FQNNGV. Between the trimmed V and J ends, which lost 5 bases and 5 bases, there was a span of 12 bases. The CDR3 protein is CASSTRLRETQYF. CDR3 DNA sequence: TGTGCCAGCAGCACCCGACTGAGGGAGACCCAGTACTTC.

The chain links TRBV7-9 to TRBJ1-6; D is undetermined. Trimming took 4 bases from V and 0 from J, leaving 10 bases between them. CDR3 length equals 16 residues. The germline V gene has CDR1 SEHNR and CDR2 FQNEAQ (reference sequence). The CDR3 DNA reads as TGTGCCAGCAGCTCTCGACGGAGCTCCTATAATTCACCCCTCCACTTT. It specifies CASSSRRSSYNSPLHF.

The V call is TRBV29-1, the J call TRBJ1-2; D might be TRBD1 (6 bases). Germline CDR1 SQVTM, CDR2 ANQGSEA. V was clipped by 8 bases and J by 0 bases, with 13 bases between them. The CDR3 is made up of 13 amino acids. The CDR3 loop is CSTRDNANYGYTF. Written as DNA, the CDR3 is TGCAGCACCCGGGACAATGCTAACTATGGCTACACCTTC.

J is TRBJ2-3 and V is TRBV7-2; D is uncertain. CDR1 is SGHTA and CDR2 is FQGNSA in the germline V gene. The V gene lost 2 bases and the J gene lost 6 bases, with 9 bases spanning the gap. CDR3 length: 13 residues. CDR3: CASSLNGRDTQYF. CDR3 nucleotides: TGTGCCAGCAGCTTAAATGGGCGGGATACGCAGTATTTT.

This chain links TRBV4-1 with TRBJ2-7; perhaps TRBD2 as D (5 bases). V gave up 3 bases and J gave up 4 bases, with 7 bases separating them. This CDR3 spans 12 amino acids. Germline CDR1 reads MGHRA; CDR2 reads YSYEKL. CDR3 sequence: CASSHGGYEQYF. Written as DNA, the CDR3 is TGCGCCAGCAGCCACGGCGGGTACGAGCAGTACTTC.

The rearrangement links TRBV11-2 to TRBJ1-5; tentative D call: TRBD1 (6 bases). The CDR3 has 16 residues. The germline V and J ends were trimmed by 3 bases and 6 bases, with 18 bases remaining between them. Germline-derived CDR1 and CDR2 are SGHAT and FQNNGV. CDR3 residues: CASSLAPPGAGQPQHF. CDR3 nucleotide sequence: TGTGCCAGCAGCTTGGCGCCCCCGGGGGCTGGTCAGCCCCAGCATTTT.

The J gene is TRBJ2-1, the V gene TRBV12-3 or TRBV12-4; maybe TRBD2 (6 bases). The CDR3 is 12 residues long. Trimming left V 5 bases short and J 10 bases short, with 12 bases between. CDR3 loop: CASSLLRGEQFF. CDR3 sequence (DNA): TGTGCCAGCAGTCTACTACGGGGGGAGCAGTTCTTC.

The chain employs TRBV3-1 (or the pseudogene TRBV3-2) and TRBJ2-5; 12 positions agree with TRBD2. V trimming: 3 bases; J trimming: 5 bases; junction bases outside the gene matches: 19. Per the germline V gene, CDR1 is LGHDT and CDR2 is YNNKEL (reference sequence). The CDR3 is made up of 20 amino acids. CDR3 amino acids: CASSHPPKGASGGAGETQYF. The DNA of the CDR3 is TGTGCCAGCAGCCACCCTCCGAAGGGGGCTAGCGGGGGGGCTGGGGAGACCCAGTACTTC.

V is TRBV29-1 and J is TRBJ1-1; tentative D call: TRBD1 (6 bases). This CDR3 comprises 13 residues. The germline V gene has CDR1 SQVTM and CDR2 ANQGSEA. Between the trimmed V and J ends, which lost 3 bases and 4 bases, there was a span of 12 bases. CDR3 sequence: CSVEVQGSTEAFF. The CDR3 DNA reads TGCAGCGTTGAGGTTCAGGGGTCCACTGAAGCTTTCTTT. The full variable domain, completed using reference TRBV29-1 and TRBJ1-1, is SAVISQKPSRDICQRGTSLTIQCQVDSQVTMMFWYRQQPGQSLTLIATANQGSEATYESGFVIDKFPISRPNLTFSTLTVSNMSPEDSSIYLCSVEVQGSTEAFFGQGTRLTVV.